The following is a T cell receptor beta chain sequence with its context. Only a few counts were recorded for this clone. Which antigen it targets is not known. The record has no base qualities; no much larger clone is one base away. Each donor gave one peripheral blood draw, averaging approximately 120 mL, which was collected into heparinised tubes. Using a panel that included CD45RO, CCR7, CD25, CD127, CD95 and CD27, naive, central memory, regulatory and stem cell-like memory CD4+ T cells were sorted on a BD FACSAria II. A purity above 95% was achieved for all sorted populations. PBMCs were isolated right away by Lymphoprep density gradient centrifugation and were stained directly, without culture. To minimize batch effects, samples were stained and sorted in pairs, one healthy donor with one patient per experiment. V is pared back by 2 bases and J by 5 bases, with 12 bases lying between the germline termini. In the germline V gene, CDR1 corresponds to LGHNT and CDR2 to FRNRAP. From its cysteine to its phenylalanine, the CDR3 spans 14 amino acids. This entry keeps only the CDR3 DNA: 42 bases, framed from base 1.

The entire amount of isolated RNA was reverse transcribed using the High Capacity cDNA Reverse Transcription Kit, so the sequenced TCRB transcripts were expressed ones. Deep immunoSEQ sequencing was applied to naive, central memory and regulatory T cell samples, giving an average of roughly 3.5 million total reads per sample. Sorted cells were lysed in RLT buffer, and RNA was extracted using DNase-treated RNeasy Micro or Mini kits according to cell number. Each cell subset was processed on its own to prevent cross-contamination, while patient and healthy donor samples were processed together. The immunoSEQ multiplex PCR was used to amplify TCRB sequences from cDNA, yielding 87-bp fragments that span the CDR3 region. Amplicons were sequenced on the Illumina HiSeq platform. The published analysis was carried out like this. Synthetic template baselines were used to correct PCR bias computationally, reads within Hamming distance 2 were collapsed, and singletons that could not be merged were discarded. Reads were aligned against IMGT to assign V, D and J genes, CDR3 length and insertions or deletions at six rearrangement sites. Within each subset, clonotype counts were normalized to the number of sorted cells before true diversity and Gini coefficients were calculated with the tcR R package. The overlap coefficient, calculated on TCRB nucleotide sequences, was used to measure repertoire sharing. The table comes from immuneACCESS by way of TCRdb, which keeps in-frame sequences with V and J called. Part of the clones is missing from these tables; in studies checked, under half for an unresolved V gene and the rest for unknown reasons. Clone size and the V and J calls come from that table; the DNA yielded D and trimming. Within this sample are under 150,000 clones, with 9% of them counted one time only. 0.65% to 0.75% of the sample belongs to the ten largest clones.

This sample stems from a study of beta chain features in type 1 diabetes (dated by TCRdb to the late 2010s). Regarding the study in general: Mean age, gender distribution, total cell number and subset yield did not differ between patients and healthy donors. In the study, recently diagnosed type 1 diabetes patients and matched healthy donors were compared on the TCRB repertoires of their sorted circulating CD4+ T cell subsets. Regulatory and stem cell-like memory subsets were obtained from only 8 patients and roughly eight healthy donors, while naive and central memory subsets were obtained from all 30 or so donors. A total of over 90,000,000 sorted cells were examined across all samples, and a strong correlation was observed between cell number per subset and RNA yield. The full study reports these points: HLA sub-analyses involved small numbers of individuals, so any influence of HLA type on TCRB rearrangement remained unresolved. PCR might favor shorter templates, but patient and control samples were amplified and corrected together, so any skew would affect both groups equally. Patients with type 1 diabetes made fewer insertions and deleted more nucleotides at VDJ recombination sites, implying thymic rearrangement abnormalities. The naive, central memory and regulatory TCRB repertoires appeared to resemble one another more closely among patients than among healthy donors. Because cDNA rather than genomic DNA was sequenced, highly expressing activated cells could have been over-represented, although no difference in activation and CD3 levels was found between groups. A moderate but significant shortening of TCRB CDR3 length was observed in type 1 diabetes patients in all four CD4+ subsets.

The sample was central memory CD4+ T cells from blood. The receptor comes from a man younger than 45 with type 1 diabetes. The chain employs TRBV12-5 and TRBJ1-1; the D gene is possibly TRBD1, with 6 bases matching. DNA sequence: TGTGCTAGTGGTTTGAGGGGGGGGTGGACTGAAGCTTTCTTT. It specifies CASGLRGGWTEAFF.